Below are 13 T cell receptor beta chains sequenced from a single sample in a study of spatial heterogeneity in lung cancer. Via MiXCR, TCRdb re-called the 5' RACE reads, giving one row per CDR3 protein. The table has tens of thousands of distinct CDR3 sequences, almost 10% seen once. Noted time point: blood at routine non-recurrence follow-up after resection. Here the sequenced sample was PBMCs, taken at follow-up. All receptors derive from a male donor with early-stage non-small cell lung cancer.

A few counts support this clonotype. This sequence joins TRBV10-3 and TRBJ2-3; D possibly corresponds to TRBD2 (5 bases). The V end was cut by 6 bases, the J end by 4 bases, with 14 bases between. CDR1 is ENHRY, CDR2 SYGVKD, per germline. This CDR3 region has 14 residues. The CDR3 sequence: CAISLTAGADTQYF. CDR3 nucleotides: TGTGCCATCAGCCTAACGGCGGGCGCAGATACGCAGTATTTT.

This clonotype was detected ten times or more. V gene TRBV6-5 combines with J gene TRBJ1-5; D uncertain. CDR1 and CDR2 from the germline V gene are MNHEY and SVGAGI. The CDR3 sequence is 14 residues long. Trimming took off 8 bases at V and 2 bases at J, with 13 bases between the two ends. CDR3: CASGKIGGNQPQHF. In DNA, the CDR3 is TGTGCCAGCGGCAAGATAGGAGGCAATCAGCCCCAGCATTTT.

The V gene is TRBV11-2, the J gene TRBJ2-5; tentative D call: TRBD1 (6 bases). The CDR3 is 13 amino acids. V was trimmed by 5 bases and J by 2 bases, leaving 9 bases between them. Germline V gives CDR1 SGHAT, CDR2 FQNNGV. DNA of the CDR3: TGTGCCAGCAGCCCCGGACAGCAAGAGACCCAGTACTTC. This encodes CASSPGQQETQYF.

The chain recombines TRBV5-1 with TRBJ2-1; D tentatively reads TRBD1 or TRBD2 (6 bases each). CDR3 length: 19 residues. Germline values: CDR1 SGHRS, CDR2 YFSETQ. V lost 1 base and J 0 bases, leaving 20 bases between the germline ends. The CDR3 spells CASSLSGGPGRSSYNEQFF. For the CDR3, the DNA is TGCGCCAGCAGCTTGTCCGGGGGCCCGGGGAGGAGCTCCTACAATGAGCAGTTCTTC.

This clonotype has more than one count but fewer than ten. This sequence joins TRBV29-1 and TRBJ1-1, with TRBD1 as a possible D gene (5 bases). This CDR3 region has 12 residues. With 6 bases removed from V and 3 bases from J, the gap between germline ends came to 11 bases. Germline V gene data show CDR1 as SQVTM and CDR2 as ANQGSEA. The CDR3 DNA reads TGCAGCGTCGGGACCGGTTACACTGAAGCTTTCTTT. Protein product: CSVGTGYTEAFF.

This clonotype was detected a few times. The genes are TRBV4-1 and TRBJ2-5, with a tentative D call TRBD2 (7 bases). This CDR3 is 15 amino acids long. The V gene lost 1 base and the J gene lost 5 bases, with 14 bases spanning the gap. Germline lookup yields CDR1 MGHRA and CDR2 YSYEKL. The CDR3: CASSQAGGGLETQYF. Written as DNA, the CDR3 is TGCGCCAGCAGCCAAGCGGGGGGCGGCCTGGAGACCCAGTACTTC.

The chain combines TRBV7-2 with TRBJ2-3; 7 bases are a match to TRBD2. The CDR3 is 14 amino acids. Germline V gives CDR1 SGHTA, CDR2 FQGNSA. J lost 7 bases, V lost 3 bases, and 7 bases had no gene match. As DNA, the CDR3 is TGTGCCAGCAGCTTCGGGGGGTCGCCCCATACGCAGTATTTT. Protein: CASSFGGSPHTQYF.

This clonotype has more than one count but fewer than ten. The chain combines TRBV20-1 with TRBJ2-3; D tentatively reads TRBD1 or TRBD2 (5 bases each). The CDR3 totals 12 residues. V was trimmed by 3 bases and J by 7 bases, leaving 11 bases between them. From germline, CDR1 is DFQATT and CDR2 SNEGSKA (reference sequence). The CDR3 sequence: CSARRDRNTQYF. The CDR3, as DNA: TGCAGTGCTAGGAGGGACCGTAATACGCAGTATTTT.

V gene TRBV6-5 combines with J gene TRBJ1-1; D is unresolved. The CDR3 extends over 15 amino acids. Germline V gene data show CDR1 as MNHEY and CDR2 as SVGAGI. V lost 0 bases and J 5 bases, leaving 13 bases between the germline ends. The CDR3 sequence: CASSYSSAGETEAFF. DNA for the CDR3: TGTGCCAGCAGTTACTCGAGCGCAGGAGAGACTGAAGCTTTCTTT.

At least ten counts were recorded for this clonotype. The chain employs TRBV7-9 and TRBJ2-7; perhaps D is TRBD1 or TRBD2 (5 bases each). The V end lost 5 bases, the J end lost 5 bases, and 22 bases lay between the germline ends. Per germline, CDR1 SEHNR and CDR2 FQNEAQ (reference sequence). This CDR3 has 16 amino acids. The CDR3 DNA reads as TGTGCCAGCAGCCACCGGGACGGACCTGGTCTGGACGAGCAGTACTTC. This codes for CASSHRDGPGLDEQYF.

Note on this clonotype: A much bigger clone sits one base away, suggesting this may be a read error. CDR3 amino acids: CASTLRDPCTDTQYF. The CDR3 nucleotides read TGTGCCAGCACTTTAAGGGACCCCTGCACAGATACGCAGTATTTT. This chain uses TRBV6-5 with TRBJ2-3; D may correspond to TRBD1 or TRBD2 (5 bases each). Germline V gene lookup returns CDR1 MNHEY and CDR2 SVGAGI. The V end lost 7 bases, the J end lost 1 base, and 15 bases lay between the germline ends. This CDR3 comprises 15 residues.

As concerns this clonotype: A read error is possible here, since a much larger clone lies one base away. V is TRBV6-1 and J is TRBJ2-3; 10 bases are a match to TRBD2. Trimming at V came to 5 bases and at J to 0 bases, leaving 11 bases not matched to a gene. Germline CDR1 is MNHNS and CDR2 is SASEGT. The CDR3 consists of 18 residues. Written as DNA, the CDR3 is TGTGCCAGCAGTTCCGGACTAGCGGTGGGGCGTAGCACAGATACGCAGTATTTT. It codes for CASSSGLAVGRSTDTQYF.

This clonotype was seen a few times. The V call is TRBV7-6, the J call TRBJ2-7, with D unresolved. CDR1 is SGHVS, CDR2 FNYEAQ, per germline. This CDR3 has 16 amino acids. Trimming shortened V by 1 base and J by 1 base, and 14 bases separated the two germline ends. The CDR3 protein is CASSLEVGPSSYEQYF. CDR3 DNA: TGTGCCAGCAGCTTAGAAGTCGGACCATCTTCCTACGAGCAGTACTTC.